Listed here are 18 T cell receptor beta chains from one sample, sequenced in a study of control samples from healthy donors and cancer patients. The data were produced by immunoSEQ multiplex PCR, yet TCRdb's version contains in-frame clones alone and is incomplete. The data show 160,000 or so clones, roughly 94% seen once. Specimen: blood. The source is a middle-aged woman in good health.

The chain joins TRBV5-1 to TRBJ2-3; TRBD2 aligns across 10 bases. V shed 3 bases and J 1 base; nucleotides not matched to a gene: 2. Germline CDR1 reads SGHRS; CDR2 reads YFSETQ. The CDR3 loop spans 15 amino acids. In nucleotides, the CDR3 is TGCGCCAGCAGCTCCGGGACTAGCGGCACAGATACGCAGTATTTT. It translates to CASSSGTSGTDTQYF.

For the CDR3, the DNA is TGCGCCAGCAGCCAAGATGGTCAGGGGGACTACAATGAGCAGTTCTTC. Protein sequence: CASSQDGQGDYNEQFF. The gene calls are TRBV4-3 and TRBJ2-1; 7 bases line up with TRBD1. Germline CDR1 LGHNA, CDR2 YSLEER. Trimming took 0 bases from V and 3 from J; bases not matched to a gene: 5. This CDR3 region has 16 residues.

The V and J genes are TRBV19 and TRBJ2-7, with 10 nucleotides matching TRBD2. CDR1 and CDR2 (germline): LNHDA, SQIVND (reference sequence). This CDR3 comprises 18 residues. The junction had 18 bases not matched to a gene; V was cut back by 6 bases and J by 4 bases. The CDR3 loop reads CASSYQSLLAGERYEQYF. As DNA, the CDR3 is TGTGCCAGTAGCTACCAGAGCCTGCTAGCGGGAGAGAGGTACGAGCAGTACTTC.

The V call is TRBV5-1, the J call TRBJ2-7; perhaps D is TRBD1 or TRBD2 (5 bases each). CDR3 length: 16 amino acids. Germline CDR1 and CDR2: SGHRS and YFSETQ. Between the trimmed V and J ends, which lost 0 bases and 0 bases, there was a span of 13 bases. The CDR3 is CASSLGVSGLSYEQYF. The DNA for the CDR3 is TGCGCCAGCAGCTTGGGGGTTTCGGGGCTCTCCTACGAGCAGTACTTC.

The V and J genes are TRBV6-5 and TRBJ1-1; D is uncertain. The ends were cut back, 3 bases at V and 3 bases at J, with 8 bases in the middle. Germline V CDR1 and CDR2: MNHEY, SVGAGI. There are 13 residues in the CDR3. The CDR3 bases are TGTGCCAGCAGTTATTCAGCGGACACTGAAGCTTTCTTT. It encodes CASSYSADTEAFF.

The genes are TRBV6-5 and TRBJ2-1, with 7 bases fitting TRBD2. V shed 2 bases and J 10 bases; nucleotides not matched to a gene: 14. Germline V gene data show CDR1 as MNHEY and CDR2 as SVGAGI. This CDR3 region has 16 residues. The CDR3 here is CASSYTAEALGGEQFF. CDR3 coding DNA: TGTGCCAGCAGTTACACCGCGGAGGCTCTGGGGGGGGAGCAGTTCTTC.

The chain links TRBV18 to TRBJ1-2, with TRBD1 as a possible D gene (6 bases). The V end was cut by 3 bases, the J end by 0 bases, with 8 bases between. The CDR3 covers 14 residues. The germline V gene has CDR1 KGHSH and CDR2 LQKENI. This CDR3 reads CASSPTGSNYGYTF. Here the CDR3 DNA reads TGTGCCAGCTCACCGACAGGTTCTAACTATGGCTACACCTTC.

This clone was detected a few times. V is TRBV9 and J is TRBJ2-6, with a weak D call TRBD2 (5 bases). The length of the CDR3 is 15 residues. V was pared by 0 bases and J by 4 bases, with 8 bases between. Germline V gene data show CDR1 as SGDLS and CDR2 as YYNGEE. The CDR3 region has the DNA TGTGCCAGCAGCGTAGACGGGGTAGGGGCCAACGTCCTGACTTTC. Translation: CASSVDGVGANVLTF.

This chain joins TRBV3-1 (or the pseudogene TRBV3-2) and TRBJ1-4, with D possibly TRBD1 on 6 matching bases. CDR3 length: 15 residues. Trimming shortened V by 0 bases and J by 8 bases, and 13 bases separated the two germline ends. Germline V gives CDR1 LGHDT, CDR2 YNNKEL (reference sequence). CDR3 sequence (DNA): TGTGCCAGCAGCCAAGAACAGGGCCTAGCCGAAAAACTGTTTTTT. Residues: CASSQEQGLAEKLFF.

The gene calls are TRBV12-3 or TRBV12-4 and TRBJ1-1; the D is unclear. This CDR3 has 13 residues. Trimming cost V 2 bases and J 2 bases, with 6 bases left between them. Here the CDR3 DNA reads TGTGCCAGCAGTTTATCCTCTAACACTGAAGCTTTCTTT. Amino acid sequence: CASSLSSNTEAFF.

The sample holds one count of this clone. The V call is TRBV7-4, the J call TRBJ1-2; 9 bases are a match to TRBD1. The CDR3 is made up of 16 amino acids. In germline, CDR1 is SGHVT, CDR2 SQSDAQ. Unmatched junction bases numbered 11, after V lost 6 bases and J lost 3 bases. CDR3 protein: CASSKLTGGAHYGYTF. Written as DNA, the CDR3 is TGTGCCAGCAGTAAATTAACAGGGGGCGCTCACTATGGCTACACCTTC.

The CDR3 here is CASSYGRGDTQYF. The DNA for the CDR3 is TGTGCCAGCAGTTACGGGAGGGGAGATACGCAGTATTTT. The rearrangement uses TRBV6-5 and TRBJ2-3, with TRBD2 identical over 7 bases. The J segment lost 5 bases and the V segment lost 2 bases, leaving 1 base of the junction unmatched. Per germline, CDR1 MNHEY and CDR2 SVGAGI. This CDR3 has 13 residues.

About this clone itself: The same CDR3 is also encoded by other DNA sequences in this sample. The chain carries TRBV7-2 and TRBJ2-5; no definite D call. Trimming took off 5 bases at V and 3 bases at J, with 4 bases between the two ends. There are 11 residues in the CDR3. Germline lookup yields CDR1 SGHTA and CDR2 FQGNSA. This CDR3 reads CASSLKETQYF. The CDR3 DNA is TGTGCCAGCAGCCTAAAAGAGACCCAGTACTTC.

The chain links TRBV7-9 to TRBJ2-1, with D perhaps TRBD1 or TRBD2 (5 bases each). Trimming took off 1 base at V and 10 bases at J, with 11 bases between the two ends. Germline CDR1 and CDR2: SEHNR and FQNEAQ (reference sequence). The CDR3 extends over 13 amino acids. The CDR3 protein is CASSLGGALEQFF. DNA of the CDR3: TGTGCCAGCAGCTTAGGAGGGGCCCTCGAGCAGTTCTTC. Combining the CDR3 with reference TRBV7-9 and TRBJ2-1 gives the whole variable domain DTGVSQNPRHKITKRGQNVTFRCDPISEHNRLYWYRQTLGQGPEFLTYFQNEAQLEKSRLLSDRFSAERPKGSFSTLEIQRTEQGDSAMYLCASSLGGALEQFFGPGTRLTVL.

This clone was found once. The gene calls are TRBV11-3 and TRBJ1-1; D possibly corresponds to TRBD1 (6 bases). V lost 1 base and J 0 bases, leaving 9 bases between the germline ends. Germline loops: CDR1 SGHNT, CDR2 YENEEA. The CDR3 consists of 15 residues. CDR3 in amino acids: CASSLGGGMNTEAFF. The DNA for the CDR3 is TGTGCCAGCAGCTTAGGGGGGGGCATGAACACTGAAGCTTTCTTT.

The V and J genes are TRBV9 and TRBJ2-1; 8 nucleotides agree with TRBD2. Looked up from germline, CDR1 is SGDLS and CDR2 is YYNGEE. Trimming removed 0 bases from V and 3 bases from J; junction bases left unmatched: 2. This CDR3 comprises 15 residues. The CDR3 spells CASSVGLAGYNEQFF. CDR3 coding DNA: TGTGCCAGCAGCGTAGGCCTAGCGGGCTACAATGAGCAGTTCTTC.

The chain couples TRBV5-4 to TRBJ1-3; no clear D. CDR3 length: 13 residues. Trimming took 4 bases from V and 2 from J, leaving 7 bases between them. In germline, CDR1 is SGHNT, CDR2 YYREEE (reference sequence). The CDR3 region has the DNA TGTGCCAGCAGCGCCCGTACTGGAAACACCATATATTTT. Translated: CASSARTGNTIYF.

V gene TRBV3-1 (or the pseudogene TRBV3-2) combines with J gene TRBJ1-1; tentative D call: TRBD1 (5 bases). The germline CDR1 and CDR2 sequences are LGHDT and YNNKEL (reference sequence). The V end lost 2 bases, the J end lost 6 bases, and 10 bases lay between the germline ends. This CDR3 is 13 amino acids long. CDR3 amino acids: CASSQTTRAEAFF. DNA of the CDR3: TGTGCCAGCAGCCAAACCACCAGGGCTGAAGCTTTCTTT.